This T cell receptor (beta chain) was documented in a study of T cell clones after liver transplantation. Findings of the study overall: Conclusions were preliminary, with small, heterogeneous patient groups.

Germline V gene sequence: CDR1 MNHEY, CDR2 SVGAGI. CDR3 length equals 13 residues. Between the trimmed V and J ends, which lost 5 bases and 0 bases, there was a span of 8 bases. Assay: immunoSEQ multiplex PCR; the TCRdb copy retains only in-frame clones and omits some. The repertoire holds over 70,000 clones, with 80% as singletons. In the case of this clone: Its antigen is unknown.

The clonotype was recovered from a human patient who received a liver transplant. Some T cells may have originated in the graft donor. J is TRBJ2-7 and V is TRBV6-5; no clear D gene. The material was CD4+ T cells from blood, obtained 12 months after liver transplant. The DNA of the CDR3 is TGTGCCAGCAGTCGAGAGGTCTCCTACGAGCAGTACTTC. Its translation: CASSREVSYEQYF.